What follows are 20 T cell receptor beta chains derived from one specimen sequenced in a study of memory CD4+ T cells and cytomegalovirus serostatus (dated by TCRdb to the late 2010s). Libraries were made using the immunoSEQ multiplex PCR assay. As stored in TCRdb, this immuneACCESS dataset retains in-frame rearrangements with V and J assigned. A fraction of the clones does not appear; measured against another copy, unresolved V genes explain less than half of the discrepancy, and the remainder lacks a known reason. The sample includes about 60,000 clones, with under 90% observed a single time. The ten top clones hold 0.5% of the sample. Single viable CD3+CD4+CD8-CD45RO+ cells were sorted as memory CD4+ T cells on a FACSAria II. Sequencing used memory CD4+ T cells from blood. The receptor source for this set is an adult in good health and CMV-seronegative. Some clones in this sample may be carry-over from other donors' samples.

This clone occurred a few times. DNA for the CDR3: TGTGCCAGCAGCCGTACCGGGACCCCCACAGATACGCAGTATTTT. It encodes CASSRTGTPTDTQYF. The chain carries TRBV6-5 and TRBJ2-3; D possibly uses TRBD1 or TRBD2 (5 bases each). CDR3 size: 15 residues. With 6 bases removed from V and 2 bases from J, the gap between germline ends came to 15 bases. Germline V CDR1 and CDR2: MNHEY, SVGAGI.

V gene TRBV28 combines with J gene TRBJ2-4; D might be TRBD1 (6 bases). Trimming removed 7 bases from V and 6 bases from J, with 13 bases in between. The CDR3 is made up of 13 amino acids. CDR1 and CDR2 from the germline V gene are MDHEN and SYDVKM. CDR3 residues: CASTQGHTNIQYF. The CDR3, as DNA: TGTGCCAGCACTCAGGGACACACAAACATTCAGTACTTC. Together with reference TRBV28 and TRBJ2-4, the CDR3 gives the full variable domain: DVKVTQSSRYLVKRTGEKVFLECVQDMDHENMFWYRQDPGLGLRLIYFSYDVKMKEKGDIPEGYSVSREKKERFSLILESASTNQTSMYLCASTQGHTNIQYFGAGTRLSVL.

Comment on this clone: The conserved phenylalanine or tryptophan normally closing the CDR3 is absent here, so this likely arose from a read error. It is unclear where the CDR3 begins or ends on the DNA, so no DNA is shown, and the CDR3 is as TCRdb lists it. The chain has TRBV11-2 and TRBJ1-4; TRBD1, the table's D call, was not compared with the DNA. CDR1 and CDR2 (germline): SGHAT, FQNNGV. The CDR3 extends over 12 residues, inclusive of both ends. This CDR3 reads CASSIRGTGSVE.

V usage is TRBV6-1 and J usage is TRBJ1-2; unclear D gene. Germline V gene lookup returns CDR1 MNHNS and CDR2 SASEGT. This CDR3 is built from 15 residues. V lost 0 bases and J 4 bases, leaving 12 bases between the germline ends. CDR3 bases: TGTGCCAGCAGTGAAGCGTCTAGGACCACCTATGGCTACACCTTC. Residues: CASSEASRTTYGYTF.

The chain has TRBV28 and TRBJ1-2; a weak D match, TRBD1 (5 bases). This CDR3 has 12 amino acids. Per germline, CDR1 MDHEN and CDR2 SYDVKM. V gave up 6 bases and J gave up 4 bases, with 9 bases separating them. CDR3 region: CASRFTGYGYTF. In DNA form, the CDR3 reads TGTGCCAGCAGATTTACAGGCTATGGCTACACCTTC.

This rearrangement joins TRBV6-4 to TRBJ2-3, with TRBD2 matching 14 bases. V lost 0 bases to trimming and J lost 4 bases; unmatched junction nucleotides: 9. Germline V gene sequence: CDR1 MRHNA, CDR2 SNTAGT. The CDR3 runs 19 residues. The CDR3, as DNA: TGTGCCAGCAGTGACTCGGAGGGACTAGCGGGAGAGGGCCCAGATACGCAGTATTTT. This gives the protein CASSDSEGLAGEGPDTQYF.

The chain uses TRBV6-5 and TRBJ1-2; 7 bases align to TRBD1. J lost 7 bases, V lost 5 bases, and 4 bases had no gene match. CDR3 size: 12 residues. Germline loops: CDR1 MNHEY, CDR2 SVGAGI. CDR3 sequence reads: CASSQPGGGYTF. CDR3 nucleotides: TGTGCCAGCAGTCAACCAGGGGGTGGCTACACCTTC.

The chain links TRBV28 to TRBJ2-7, with a possible D match to TRBD1 (6 bases). V lost 7 bases and J lost 3, with 19 bases in between. Germline CDR1 reads MDHEN; CDR2 reads SYDVKM. The CDR3 has 15 amino acids. The CDR3: CASTPRRGQFYEQYF. The CDR3 DNA reads as TGTGCCAGCACCCCTCGCAGGGGCCAGTTCTACGAGCAGTACTTC.

V is TRBV5-1 and J is TRBJ2-2; tentative D call: TRBD2 (6 bases). V was cut by 0 bases and J by 3 bases, with 12 bases left in between. The V gene's germline CDR1 is SGHRS and CDR2 YFSETQ. This CDR3 has 16 amino acids. CDR3 DNA sequence: TGCGCCAGCAGCTTGGAGGGTAGCGGTTACACCGGGGAGCTGTTTTTT. This encodes CASSLEGSGYTGELFF.

The DNA for the CDR3 is TGTGCCAGCAGCTTAGCCCCAGGTGACAATCAGCCCCAGCATTTT. It translates to CASSLAPGDNQPQHF. The chain combines TRBV7-8 with TRBJ1-5; D is unresolved. Per germline, CDR1 SGHVS and CDR2 FQNEAQ. The CDR3 is 15 amino acids. V was clipped by 0 bases and J by 3 bases, with 9 bases between them.

This clone appeared a few times. J is TRBJ2-2 and V is TRBV7-2; possible D gene TRBD1, 8 bases. This CDR3 contains 16 residues. V was cut by 5 bases and J by 3 bases, with 16 bases left in between. The germline V gene has CDR1 SGHTA and CDR2 FQGNSA. CDR3 coding DNA: TGTGCCAGCAGCCCTCGGACAGGGAGGGACACCGGGGAGCTGTTTTTT. This encodes CASSPRTGRDTGELFF.

V gene TRBV11-2 combines with J gene TRBJ2-3, with D uncertain. V was pared by 4 bases and J by 3 bases, with 11 bases between. The CDR3 runs to 14 residues. The germline V gene encodes CDR1 SGHAT and CDR2 FQNNGV. The CDR3 DNA sequence: TGTGCCAGCAGCTCCTCGTACGGTACAGATACGCAGTATTTT. Its protein product is CASSSSYGTDTQYF.

The rearrangement uses TRBV7-9 and TRBJ2-7; maybe TRBD1 (7 bases). Trimming pared 5 bases from V and 3 bases from J, leaving 17 bases between. Germline assignment: CDR1 SEHNR and CDR2 FQNEAQ (reference sequence). This CDR3 is 15 amino acids long. CDR3 DNA: TGTGCCAGCAGCCCAGGGGGGAGCGTAAACTACGAGCAGTACTTC. Encoded protein: CASSPGGSVNYEQYF.

This chain joins TRBV5-6 and TRBJ2-7; the match to TRBD1 covers 7 bases. The CDR3 is 16 residues long. The ends lost 0 bases at V and 1 base at J; junction bases unmatched: 7. The germline gives CDR1 SGHDT, CDR2 YYEEEE. The chain's CDR3 is CASSLAGQPRSYEQYF. In DNA form, the CDR3 reads TGTGCCAGCAGCTTGGCGGGACAGCCACGATCCTACGAGCAGTACTTC.

This clone was observed a handful of times. The chain uses TRBV19 and TRBJ2-3, with a possible D match to TRBD2 (6 bases). This CDR3 is built from 15 residues. The germline CDR1 and CDR2 sequences are LNHDA and SQIVND (reference sequence). V was clipped by 1 base and J by 2 bases, with 10 bases between them. The CDR3 DNA sequence: TGTGCCAGTAGTATAGGGGGGAGGCCCACAGATACGCAGTATTTT. Translation gives CASSIGGRPTDTQYF.

The V gene is TRBV30, the J gene TRBJ2-5; a weak D match, TRBD1 (6 bases). Germline loops: CDR1 GTSNPN, CDR2 SVGIG (reference sequence). The CDR3 has 13 amino acids. V was clipped by 3 bases and J by 2 bases, with 10 bases between them. As DNA, the CDR3 is TGTGCCTGGAGCCCAGGGGTTCAAGAGACCCAGTACTTC. Residues: CAWSPGVQETQYF.

The genes are TRBV6-1 and TRBJ2-1, with unresolved D. Trimming shortened V by 7 bases and J by 6 bases, and 10 bases separated the two germline ends. The length of the CDR3 is 12 residues. Germline V gene data show CDR1 as MNHNS and CDR2 as SASEGT. The CDR3 protein is CASNFGVNEQFF. The CDR3 nucleotides are TGTGCCAGCAATTTCGGAGTCAATGAGCAGTTCTTC.

In DNA, the CDR3 is TGTGCCAGCAGTTCCATGGGTCGGGACAGAGTCCTTAACACTGAAGCTTTCTTT. Protein: CASSSMGRDRVLNTEAFF. The J gene is TRBJ1-1, the V gene TRBV28; the match to TRBD1 covers 7 bases. V was clipped by 4 bases and J by 2 bases; unmatched bases: 16. The CDR3 has 18 residues. Germline values: CDR1 MDHEN, CDR2 SYDVKM.

This clone came up once. The rearrangement uses TRBV6-6 and TRBJ2-3; D might be TRBD1 or TRBD2, each matching 5 bases. The V end was cut by 0 bases, the J end by 1 base, with 11 bases between. The CDR3 is made up of 16 amino acids. CDR1 is MNHNY, CDR2 SVGAGI, per germline (reference sequence). CDR3 amino acids: CASSYSGVGGTDTQYF. The DNA for the CDR3 is TGTGCCAGCAGTTACTCGGGAGTGGGGGGCACAGATACGCAGTATTTT.

This chain uses TRBV27 with TRBJ2-1, with 8 positions matching TRBD1. Germline V CDR1 and CDR2: MNHEY, SMNVEV (reference sequence). The CDR3 extends over 14 amino acids. With V trimmed by 5 bases and J by 8 bases, 8 bases remained unmatched. In DNA form, the CDR3 reads TGTGCCAGCAGTACCCGGACAGGGTTGGATGAGCAGTTCTTC. Protein: CASSTRTGLDEQFF.